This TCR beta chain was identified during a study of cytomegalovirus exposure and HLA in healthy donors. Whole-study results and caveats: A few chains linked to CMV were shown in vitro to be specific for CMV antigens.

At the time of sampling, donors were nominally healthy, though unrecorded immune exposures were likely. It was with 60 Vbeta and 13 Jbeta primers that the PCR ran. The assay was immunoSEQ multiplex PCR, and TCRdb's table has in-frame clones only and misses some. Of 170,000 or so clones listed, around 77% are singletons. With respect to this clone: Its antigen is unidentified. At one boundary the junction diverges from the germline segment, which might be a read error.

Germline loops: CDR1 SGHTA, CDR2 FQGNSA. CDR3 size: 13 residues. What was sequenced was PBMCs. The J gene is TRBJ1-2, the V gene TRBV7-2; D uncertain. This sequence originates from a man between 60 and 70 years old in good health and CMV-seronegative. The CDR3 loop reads CASSPSAPPGYPF. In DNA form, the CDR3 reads TGTGCCAGCAGCCCAAGCGCCCCCCCCGGCTACCCCTTC.